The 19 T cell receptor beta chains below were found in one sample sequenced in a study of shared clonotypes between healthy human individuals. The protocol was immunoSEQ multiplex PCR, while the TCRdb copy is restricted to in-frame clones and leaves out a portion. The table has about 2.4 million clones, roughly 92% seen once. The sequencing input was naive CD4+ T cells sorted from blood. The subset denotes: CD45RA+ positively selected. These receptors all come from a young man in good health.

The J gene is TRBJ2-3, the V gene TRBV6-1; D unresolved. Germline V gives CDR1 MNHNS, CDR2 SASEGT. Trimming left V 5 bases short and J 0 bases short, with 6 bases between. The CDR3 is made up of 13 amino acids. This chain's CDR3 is CASSPGSTDTQYF. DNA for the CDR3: TGTGCCAGCAGTCCAGGTAGCACAGATACGCAGTATTTT.

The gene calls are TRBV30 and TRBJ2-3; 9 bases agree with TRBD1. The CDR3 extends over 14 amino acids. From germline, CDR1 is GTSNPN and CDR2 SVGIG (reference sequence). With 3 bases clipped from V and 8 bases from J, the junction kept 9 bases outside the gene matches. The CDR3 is CAWRRTGDGATQYF. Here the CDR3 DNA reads TGTGCCTGGAGGCGGACAGGGGATGGGGCTACGCAGTATTTT.

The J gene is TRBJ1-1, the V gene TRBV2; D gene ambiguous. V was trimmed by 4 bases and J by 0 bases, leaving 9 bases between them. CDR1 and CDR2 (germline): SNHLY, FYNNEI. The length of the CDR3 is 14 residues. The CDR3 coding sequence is TGTGCCAGCAGTGGCAACTTTATGAACACTGAAGCTTTCTTT. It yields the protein CASSGNFMNTEAFF.

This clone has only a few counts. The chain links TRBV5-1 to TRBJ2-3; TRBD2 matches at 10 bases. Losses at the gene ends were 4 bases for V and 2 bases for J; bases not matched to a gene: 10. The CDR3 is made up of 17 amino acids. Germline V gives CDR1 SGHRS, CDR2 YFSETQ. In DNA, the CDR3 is TGCGCCAGCAGCGCTTTGCCTAGCGGGGGAGTCACAGATACGCAGTATTTT. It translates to CASSALPSGGVTDTQYF.

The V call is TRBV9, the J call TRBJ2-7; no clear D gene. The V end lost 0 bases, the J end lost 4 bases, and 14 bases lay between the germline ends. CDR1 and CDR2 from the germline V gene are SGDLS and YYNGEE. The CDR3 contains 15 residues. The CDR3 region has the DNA TGTGCCAGCAGCGTAGAGCCAGGATTTGGTTACGAGCAGTACTTC. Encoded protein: CASSVEPGFGYEQYF.

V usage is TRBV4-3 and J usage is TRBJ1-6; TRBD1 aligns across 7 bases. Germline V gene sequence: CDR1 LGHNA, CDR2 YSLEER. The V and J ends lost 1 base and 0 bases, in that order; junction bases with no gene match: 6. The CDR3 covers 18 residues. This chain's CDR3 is CASSQVEGASSYNSPLHF. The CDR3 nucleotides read TGCGCCAGCAGCCAAGTCGAGGGGGCTAGCTCCTATAATTCACCCCTCCACTTT.

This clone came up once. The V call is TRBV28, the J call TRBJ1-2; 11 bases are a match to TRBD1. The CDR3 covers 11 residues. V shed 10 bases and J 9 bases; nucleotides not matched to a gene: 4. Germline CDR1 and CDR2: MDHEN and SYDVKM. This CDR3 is CATGTGGSYTF. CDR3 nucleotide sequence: TGTGCCACCGGGACAGGGGGGAGCTACACCTTC.

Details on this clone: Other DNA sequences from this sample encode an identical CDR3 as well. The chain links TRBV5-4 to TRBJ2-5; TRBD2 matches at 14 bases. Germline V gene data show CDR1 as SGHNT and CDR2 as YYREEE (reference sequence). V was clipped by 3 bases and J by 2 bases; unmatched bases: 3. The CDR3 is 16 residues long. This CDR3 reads CASSSGLAGGQETQYF. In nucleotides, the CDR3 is TGTGCCAGCAGCTCCGGACTAGCGGGAGGTCAAGAGACCCAGTACTTC.

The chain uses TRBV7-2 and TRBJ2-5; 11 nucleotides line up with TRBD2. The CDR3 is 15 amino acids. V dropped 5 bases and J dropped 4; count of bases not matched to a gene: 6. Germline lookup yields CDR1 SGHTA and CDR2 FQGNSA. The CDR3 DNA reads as TGTGCCAGCAGCGTAGGACTAGCGGGTCGAGAGACCCAGTACTTC. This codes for CASSVGLAGRETQYF.

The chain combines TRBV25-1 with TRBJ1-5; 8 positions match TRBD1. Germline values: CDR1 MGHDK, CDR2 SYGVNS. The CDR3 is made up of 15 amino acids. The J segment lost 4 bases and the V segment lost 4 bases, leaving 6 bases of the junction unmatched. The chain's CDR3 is CASSVSGGSNQPQHF. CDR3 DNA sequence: TGTGCCAGCAGTGTTTCAGGGGGCAGTAATCAGCCCCAGCATTTT.

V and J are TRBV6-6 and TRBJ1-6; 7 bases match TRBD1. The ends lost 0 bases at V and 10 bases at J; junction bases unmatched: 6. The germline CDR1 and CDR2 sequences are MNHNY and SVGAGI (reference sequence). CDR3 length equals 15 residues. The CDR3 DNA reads TGTGCCAGCAGTTACTCGAGGCAGGGGGGCTCACCCCTCCACTTT. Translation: CASSYSRQGGSPLHF.

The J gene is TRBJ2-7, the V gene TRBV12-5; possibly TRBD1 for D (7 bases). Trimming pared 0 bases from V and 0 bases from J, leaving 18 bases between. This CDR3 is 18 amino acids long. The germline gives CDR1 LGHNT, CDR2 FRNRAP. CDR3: CASGLVKGRDSDSYEQYF. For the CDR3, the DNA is TGTGCTAGTGGTTTGGTAAAGGGGCGGGACAGCGACTCCTACGAGCAGTACTTC.

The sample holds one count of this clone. Here the CDR3 reads CASKPPLGRSNTGELFF. The DNA of the CDR3 is TGTGCCAGCAAACCCCCTCTAGGTCGTTCGAACACCGGGGAGCTGTTTTTT. V is TRBV28 and J is TRBJ2-2, with D hard to call. This CDR3 spans 17 amino acids. Trimming removed 7 bases from V and 0 bases from J, with 18 bases in between. Germline assignment: CDR1 MDHEN and CDR2 SYDVKM.

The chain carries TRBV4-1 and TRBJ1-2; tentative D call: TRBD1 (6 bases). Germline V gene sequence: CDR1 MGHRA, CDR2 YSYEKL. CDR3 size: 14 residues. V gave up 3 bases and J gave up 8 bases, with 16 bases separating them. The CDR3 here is CASSQDTGRKGYTF. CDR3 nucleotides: TGCGCCAGCAGCCAGGATACAGGGCGTAAGGGCTACACCTTC.

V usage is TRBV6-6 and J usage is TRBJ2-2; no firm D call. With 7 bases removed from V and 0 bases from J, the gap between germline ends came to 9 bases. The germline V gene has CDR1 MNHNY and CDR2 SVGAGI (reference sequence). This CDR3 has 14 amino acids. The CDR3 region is CASKELANTGELFF. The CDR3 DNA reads TGTGCCAGCAAAGAACTTGCGAACACCGGGGAGCTGTTTTTT.

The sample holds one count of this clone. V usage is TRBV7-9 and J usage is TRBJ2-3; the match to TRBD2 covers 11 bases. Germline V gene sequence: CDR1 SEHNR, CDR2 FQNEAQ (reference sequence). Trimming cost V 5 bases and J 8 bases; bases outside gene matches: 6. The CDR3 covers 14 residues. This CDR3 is CASSQTSGVPTQYF. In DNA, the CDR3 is TGTGCCAGCAGCCAGACTAGCGGGGTTCCTACGCAGTATTTT.

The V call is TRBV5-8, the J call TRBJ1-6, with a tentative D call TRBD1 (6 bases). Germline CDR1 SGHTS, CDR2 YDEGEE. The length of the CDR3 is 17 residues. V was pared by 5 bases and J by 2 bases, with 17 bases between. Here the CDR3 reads CASRFTGSSPYNSPLHF. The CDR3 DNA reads TGTGCCAGCAGGTTCACAGGGTCCTCACCCTATAATTCACCCCTCCACTTT.

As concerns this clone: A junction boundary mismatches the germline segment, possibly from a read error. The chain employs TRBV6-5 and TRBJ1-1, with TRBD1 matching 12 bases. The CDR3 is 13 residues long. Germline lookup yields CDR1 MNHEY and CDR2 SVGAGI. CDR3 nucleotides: TGTGCCAGCAGTCCCGGGACAGGGGGCAGGGTCGACTTT. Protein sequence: CASSPGTGGRVDF.

DNA for the CDR3: TGTGCCAGCAGTGAAGCAGTTGCCACCATATATTTT. This codes for CASSEAVATIYF. V and J are TRBV2 and TRBJ1-3; D is unresolved. CDR3 length equals 12 residues. Looked up from germline, CDR1 is SNHLY and CDR2 is FYNNEI. V was cut by 0 bases and J by 9 bases, with 6 bases left in between. Filled out from reference TRBV2 and TRBJ1-3, the complete variable domain reads EPEVTQTPSHQVTQMGQEVILRCVPISNHLYFYWYRQILGQKVEFLVSFYNNEISEKSEIFDDQFSVERPDGSNFTLKIRSTKLEDSAMYFCASSEAVATIYFGEGSWLTVV.